This entry is about one TCR beta chain. CDR3 length equals 14 residues. From germline, CDR1 is LNHDA and CDR2 SQIVND (reference sequence). Trimming removed 6 bases at V and 5 bases at J, with 16 bases between. The sample originates from a study of T cell changes during pregnancy in multiple sclerosis. TCRdb keeps only in-frame clones here, not all; method: immunoSEQ multiplex PCR. The table shows approximately 99,000 clones, with approximately 93% occurring only once. Sequencing was performed on peripheral blood, taken after pregnancy. This sequence originates from a female donor with multiple sclerosis, enrolled in a pregnancy study. The chain couples TRBV19 to TRBJ2-5; TRBD1 might be the D (8 bases). In DNA form, the CDR3 reads TGTGCCAGTAGCGAACAGGGGGGGGCGGAGACCCAGTACTTC. It codes for CASSEQGGAETQYF.